This T cell receptor beta chain was identified during a study of T cells in Graves' hyperthyroidism and ophthalmopathy. Across the whole study: Peripheral blood specimens were obtained at initial diagnosis, prior to any treatment.

Those patients with uncontrolled infection, other autoimmune disease, pregnancy or lactation were excluded. The diagnostic basis comprised clinical symptoms, serum thyroxine and TRAb, thyroid ultrasound and orbital computed tomography. Isolation of PBMCs was performed on 9.5 to 10 ml fresh peripheral blood. RNA transcripts served as the template for amplifying TCR beta CDR3 regions. The primer set for the first-round RT-PCR of the TCR CDR3 was HTBI. TCRdb ran MiXCR on the multiplex PCR reads and lists one entry per CDR3 protein. The table shows approximately 400,000 distinct CDR3 sequences, with roughly 14% occurring only once. The germline gives CDR1 SGHVS, CDR2 FNYEAQ. CDR3 length: 15 residues. V lost 5 bases and J lost 5; bases outside the gene matches: 9. The table lists this clonotype with many counts.

J is TRBJ2-7 and V is TRBV7-6; 10 positions match TRBD1. The sequenced sample was blood. The TCR comes from a man younger than 40 with Graves' hyperthyroidism that later progressed to Graves' ophthalmopathy. The CDR3 bases are TGTGCCAGCAGCGCTAGAAGACAGGGGGCTAACGAGCAGTACTTC. This codes for CASSARRQGANEQYF.